This TCR beta chain stems from a study of CD8+ T cells in alopecia areata. Study-level results: The study found tofacitinib significantly decreased scalp clonality and expanded CD8+ clones among the top 100.

The treatment was: oral pan-JAK inhibitor, 5-10 mg twice daily. The authors sorted CD4+ and CD8+ T cells from PBMCs. Concerning this clone itself: Its antigen is undetermined.

Reverse transcribed after extraction, RNA yielded cDNA as the sequencing template. The data were produced by immunoSEQ multiplex PCR, yet TCRdb's version contains in-frame clones alone and is incomplete. The table records under 150,000 clones, 82% of them present only once. This TCR was recovered from a human donor with alopecia areata. Sequenced material: CD8+ T cells sorted from blood, taken at week 4, from a patient treated with tofacitinib.

The CDR3 sequence is CASSAYGAMGQETQYF. The CDR3 DNA reads as TGTGCCAGCAGTGCGTACGGGGCCATGGGCCAAGAGACCCAGTACTTC. The rearrangement links TRBV27 to TRBJ2-5, with D perhaps given as TRBD1 or TRBD2 (5 bases each). The V gene's germline CDR1 is MNHEY and CDR2 SMNVEV (reference sequence). The CDR3 consists of 16 residues. With 5 bases removed from V and 1 base from J, the gap between germline ends came to 17 bases.